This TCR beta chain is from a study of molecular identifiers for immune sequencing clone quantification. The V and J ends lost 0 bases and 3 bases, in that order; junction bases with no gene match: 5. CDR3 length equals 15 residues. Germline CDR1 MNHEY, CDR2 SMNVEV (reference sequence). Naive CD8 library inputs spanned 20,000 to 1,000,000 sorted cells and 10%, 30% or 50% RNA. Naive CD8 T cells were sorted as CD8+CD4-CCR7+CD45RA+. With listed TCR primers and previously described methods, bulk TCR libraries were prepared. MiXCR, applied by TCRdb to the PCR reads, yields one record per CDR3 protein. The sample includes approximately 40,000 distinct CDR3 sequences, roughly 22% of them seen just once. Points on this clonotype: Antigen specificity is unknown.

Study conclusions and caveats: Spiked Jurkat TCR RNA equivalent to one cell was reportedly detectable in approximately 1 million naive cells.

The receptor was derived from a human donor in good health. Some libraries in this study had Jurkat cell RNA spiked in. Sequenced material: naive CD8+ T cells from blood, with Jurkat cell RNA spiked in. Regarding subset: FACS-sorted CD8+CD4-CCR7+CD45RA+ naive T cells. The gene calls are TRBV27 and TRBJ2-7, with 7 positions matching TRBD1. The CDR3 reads CASSLSGTAFYEQYF. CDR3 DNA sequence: TGTGCCAGCAGTTTATCAGGGACAGCCTTCTACGAGCAGTACTTC.